This is a list of T cell receptor beta chains from one sample in a study of T cells after yellow fever vaccination. MiXCR was run by TCRdb on the 5' RACE reads, yielding one entry per CDR3 protein. The sample has about 510,000 distinct CDR3 sequences; roughly a fifth are singletons. Specimen: PBMCs, collected roughly 20 days after the first yellow fever vaccination. The origin of the receptors is a man between 18 and 29 years old who received the YFV17D yellow fever vaccine. Each CDR3 is given with its conserved first and last residue. Each record gives: J gene, V gene, D gene, clone size, CDR3 DNA, CDR3 protein. D genes are given only for firm matches. The size entry is marked missing in some rows and otherwise reads once, few, many or a size class.

>TRBJ2-2|TRBV24-1|-|-
TGTGCCACCACTGATAAGAACACCGGGGAGCTGTTTTTT
CATTDKNTGELFF
>TRBJ1-1|TRBV24-1|-|-
TGTGCCACCAGTGACCCAGGGACGGAGGGTGGGAACACTGAAGCTTTCTTT
CATSDPGTEGGNTEAFF
>TRBJ1-5|TRBV20-1|-|few
TGCAGTGCTAGAGATTTTAACGGGATCAATCAGCCCCAGCATTTT
CSARDFNGINQPQHF
>TRBJ2-3|TRBV5-1|TRBD1|few
TGCGCCAGCAGCCAGGGACAGGGCAGCACAGATACGCAGTATTTT
CASSQGQGSTDTQYF
>TRBJ1-1|TRBV7-8|-|few
TGTGCCAGCAGCATCGGAAGGAACACTGAAGCTTTCTTT
CASSIGRNTEAFF
>TRBJ2-5|TRBV12-5|TRBD2|few
TGTGCTAGTTCCCCCGGGACTAGCAGGGAGACCCAGTACTTC
CASSPGTSRETQYF
>TRBJ2-1|TRBV13|-|-
TGTGCCAGCAGCTTAGTCGGCCAGGGTAACCATGAGCAGTTCTTC
CASSLVGQGNHEQFF
>TRBJ2-7|TRBV7-9|TRBD2|-
TGTGCCAGCAGCTTACAGGGACTAGCCGAGCAGTACTTC
CASSLQGLAEQYF
>TRBJ1-1|TRBV4-3|-|-
TGCGCCAGCAGCCAAGAGATCGGCAGGACTGAAGCTTTCTTT
CASSQEIGRTEAFF
>TRBJ2-3|TRBV19|-|few
TGTGCCAGTAGTATAAATTGGGGAGATACGCAGTATTTT
CASSINWGDTQYF
>TRBJ1-1|TRBV4-1|-|few
TGCGCCAGCACCCCCCTTCCGGACCCGAACACTGAAGCTTTCTTT
CASTPLPDPNTEAFF
>TRBJ2-3|TRBV6-5|-|-
TGTGCCAGCAGTTACGGGACACCCGGTGCGCAGTATTTT
CASSYGTPGAQYF
>TRBJ1-1|TRBV10-3|TRBD1|few
TGTGCCATCAGTGAGTCCCGGACAGGGGGCTCCAGGAACACTGAAGCTTTCTTT
CAISESRTGGSRNTEAFF
>TRBJ2-2|TRBV7-8|TRBD1|many
TGTGCCAGCAGCTACGCAGGGGGCTACACCGGGGAGCTGTTTTTT
CASSYAGGYTGELFF
>TRBJ2-5|TRBV6-2/TRBV6-3|TRBD2|few
TGTGCCAGCAGTTACTCGTTTCTAGCGGGGGAAGAGACCCAGTACTTC
CASSYSFLAGEETQYF
>TRBJ1-6|TRBV7-9|-|few
TGTGCCAGCAGCCCCGTAGTGCAGTTGTCTTCACCCCTCCACTTT
CASSPVVQLSSPLHF
>TRBJ1-5|TRBV19|-|few
TGTGCCAGTAGGGGTGGGGGTAGCAATCAGCCCCAGCATTTT
CASRGGGSNQPQHF
>TRBJ2-2|TRBV20-1|-|many
TGCAGTGCTGTGGGTAACACCGGGGAGCTGTTTTTT
CSAVGNTGELFF
>TRBJ2-7|TRBV6-5|-|-
TGTGCCAGCAGTTACTCGAACGGGGCGGTCCACGAGCAGTACTTC
CASSYSNGAVHEQYF
>TRBJ1-5|TRBV28|-|few
TGTGCCAGCAGTTTAGGGGGGGCTAGCAATCAGCCCCAGCATTTT
CASSLGGASNQPQHF
>TRBJ1-2|TRBV20-1|-|-
TGCAGTGCTAGAGAACGGGACCTAGCCATGAGGAGCTACACCTTC
CSARERDLAMRSYTF
>TRBJ2-5|TRBV9|-|-
TGTGCCAGCAGCTCAGACGGCGGGGAGACCCAGTACTTC
CASSSDGGETQYF
>TRBJ2-3|TRBV27|-|few
TGTGCCAGCAGTAGGGGTACATATACGCAGTATTTT
CASSRGTYTQYF
>TRBJ2-7|TRBV20-1|TRBD1|few
TGCAGTGCTAGAGGAGCGTTGGGACAGGTAAACTACGAGCAGTACTTC
CSARGALGQVNYEQYF
>TRBJ2-3|TRBV5-6|-|few
TGTGCCAGCAGCTTGGGGGAGGATCTGAGGACAGATACGCAGTATTTT
CASSLGEDLRTDTQYF
>TRBJ1-1|TRBV18|-|few
TGTGCCAGCTCACCGACACCCGGACAGCCGAACACTGAAGCTTTCTTT
CASSPTPGQPNTEAFF
>TRBJ1-4|TRBV5-5|TRBD1|few
TGTGCCAGTGGGACAGGTCCGCAAAGGGGTGAAAAACTGTTTTTT
CASGTGPQRGEKLFF
>TRBJ2-7|TRBV11-2|-|once
TGTGCCAGCAGCAGGACTGTCTACGAGCAGTACTTC
CASSRTVYEQYF
>TRBJ1-1|TRBV9|-|few
TGTGCCAGCAGCGTAGGTGGACAGAATAGTGAAGCTTTCTTT
CASSVGGQNSEAFF
>TRBJ2-3|TRBV5-1|-|-
TGCGCCAGCACCCCGGACAGCAGCACAGATACGCAGTATTTT
CASTPDSSTDTQYF
>TRBJ2-3|TRBV10-3|-|few
TGTGCCATCAGTGAGTCTGGGCGGGGAGTCACAGATACGCAGTATTTT
CAISESGRGVTDTQYF
>TRBJ2-3|TRBV24-1|TRBD2|few
TGTGCCACCAGTGCCGGGGGGGCTAGCACAGATACGCAGTATTTT
CATSAGGASTDTQYF
>TRBJ1-1|TRBV11-2|-|-
TGTGCCAGCAGCTTGCGAGAATACACTGAAGCTTTCTTT
CASSLREYTEAFF
>TRBJ2-5|TRBV24-1|-|-
TGTGCCACCAGTGCGACCGAAGAGACCCAGTACTTC
CATSATEETQYF
>TRBJ2-2|TRBV10-1|-|once
TGCGCCAGCAGCGGACGGCCGGGCGGCACCGGGGAGCTGTTTTTT
CASSGRPGGTGELFF
>TRBJ2-1|TRBV7-7|TRBD2|few
TGTGCTAGCAGCTCCAATAGCGGGGGGGTTAATGAGCAGTTCTTC
CASSSNSGGVNEQFF
>TRBJ2-3|TRBV7-2|-|few
TGTGCCAGCAGCTTAGCGGGGGGATCGGGCACAGATACGCAGTATTTT
CASSLAGGSGTDTQYF
>TRBJ2-7|TRBV5-1|-|-
TGCGCCAGCAGCTTGGGACAGGAGAACTCCTACGAGCAGTACTTC
CASSLGQENSYEQYF
>TRBJ1-1|TRBV9|-|few
TGTGCCAGCAGCGCTAGCCCAACAGGCGAAGCTTTCTTT
CASSASPTGEAFF
>TRBJ2-5|TRBV6-2/TRBV6-3|TRBD1|-
TGTGCCAGCAATAGGGGACAGCTAGAGACCCAGTACTTC
CASNRGQLETQYF
>TRBJ1-2|TRBV7-9|-|-
TGTGCCAGCAGCCCGGCGGCAGGGCATGGCTACACCTTC
CASSPAAGHGYTF
>TRBJ1-1|TRBV28|-|-
TGTGCCAGCAGATTCCGGGACGGACATGGGGCTGAAGCTTTCTTT
CASRFRDGHGAEAFF
>TRBJ1-2|TRBV20-1|-|once
TGCAGTGCTAGAGATCAGTTGGGAAACTATGGCTACACCTTC
CSARDQLGNYGYTF
>TRBJ2-5|TRBV20-1|-|few
TGCAGTGCTGGACTGGGAAAAAAAGAGACCCAGTACTTC
CSAGLGKKETQYF
>TRBJ1-1|TRBV4-1|-|few
TGCGCCAGCAGCCAAGAGGCCAGGTGGGAGGACGCTGAAGCTTTCTTT
CASSQEARWEDAEAFF
>TRBJ2-1|TRBV4-1|-|-
TGCGCCAGCAGCGGGGTGGGCGGCGAGCAGTTCTTC
CASSGVGGEQFF
>TRBJ2-6|TRBV29-1|-|few
TGCAGCGTTGTCCAGGCCTCTGGGGCCAACGTCCTGACTTTC
CSVVQASGANVLTF
>TRBJ2-3|TRBV5-5|TRBD1|few
TGTGCCAGCAGCCTAAGTCCGGGACAGGGAACAGATACGCAGTATTTT
CASSLSPGQGTDTQYF
>TRBJ2-5|TRBV20-1|-|-
TGCAGTGCTTCGGACGGACAAGAGACCCAGTACTTC
CSASDGQETQYF
>TRBJ2-5|TRBV15|-|many
TGTGCCACCAGCCGCAGGGCCCAAGAGACCCAGTACTTC
CATSRRAQETQYF
>TRBJ2-5|TRBV5-1|TRBD1|few
TGCGCCAGCAGCTTACCCCGCGGACAGGGCGGGCAAGAGACCCAGTACTTC
CASSLPRGQGGQETQYF
>TRBJ2-7|TRBV6-2/TRBV6-3|TRBD2|-
TGTGCCAGCAGTCCGATAGCTAGCGGGGTGTCCGAGCAGTACTTC
CASSPIASGVSEQYF
>TRBJ1-1|TRBV13|-|many
TGTGCCAGCAGCTTATGGCGGGGGAACACTGAAGCTTTCTTT
CASSLWRGNTEAFF
>TRBJ2-2|TRBV5-1|-|-
TGCGCCAGCAGCTTAACTCGGTCGGTCGGGGAGCTGTTTTTT
CASSLTRSVGELFF
>TRBJ1-6|TRBV29-1|-|few
TGCAGCGTTGGATACCAGTTTAATTCACCCCTCCACTTT
CSVGYQFNSPLHF
>TRBJ2-7|TRBV19|TRBD1|-
TGTGCCAGTAGAAGAGAGGACAGGGGGCCCGAGACTTTTTCAAAGCAGTACTTC
CASRREDRGPETFSKQYF
>TRBJ2-3|TRBV7-2|TRBD1|many
TGTGCCAGCAGCTTAAGGGGGCACCCAGATACGCAGTATTTT
CASSLRGHPDTQYF